This TCR beta chain was identified in a study of shared T cell receptors in the human thymus. Sequencing used immunoSEQ multiplex PCR; TCRdb keeps in-frame clones, though not all of them. This table holds about 380,000 clones, roughly 94% found once. The CDR3 totals 19 residues. CDR1 is LGHNA and CDR2 is YSLEER in the germline V gene. V shed 2 bases and J 4 bases; nucleotides not matched to a gene: 10. The sequence was collected from a human donor. The chain combines TRBV4-3 with TRBJ2-3; 15 bases are a match to TRBD2. Sequencing input: thymocytes. The chain's CDR3 is CASSQLGLAGGLDPDTQYF. The CDR3 bases are TGCGCCAGCAGCCAACTGGGACTAGCGGGAGGTCTGGACCCAGATACGCAGTATTTT.